This TCR beta chain was retrieved from a study of identical twins. Notes on the study in general: Modeled out-of-frame TCR alpha sharing in monozygotic twins fell below observed levels.

Healthy Caucasians made up all donors. This CDR3 is built from 16 residues. CDR1 SQVTM and CDR2 ANQGSEA come from the germline V gene. The ends were cut back, 4 bases at V and 8 bases at J, with 24 bases in the middle. This clonotype has more than one count but fewer than ten. Its antigen is unknown. Template switching added a universal primer site, and cDNA bore unique molecular identifiers. TCRdb passed the 5' RACE reads through MiXCR, listing each CDR3 protein once. The data contain 450,000 or so distinct CDR3 sequences, 13% to 15% of them seen just once; the ten biggest clones take up 0.4% to 0.55%. The same specimen was also included in a second study, on yellow fever vaccine responses in identical twins. From that paper: Each twin's T cell response to the vaccine was reported to look partly convergent and partly personalized.

The source material was CD4+ T cells sorted from blood. V and J are TRBV29-1 and TRBJ2-1, with a weak D call TRBD2 (6 bases). The TCR comes from a woman in her late teens or twenties in good health. The CDR3 DNA reads TGCAGCGTTGTAATCGGCTTGGGGGGTTTAGCGTATGAGCAGTTCTTC. Translating gives CSVVIGLGGLAYEQFF.